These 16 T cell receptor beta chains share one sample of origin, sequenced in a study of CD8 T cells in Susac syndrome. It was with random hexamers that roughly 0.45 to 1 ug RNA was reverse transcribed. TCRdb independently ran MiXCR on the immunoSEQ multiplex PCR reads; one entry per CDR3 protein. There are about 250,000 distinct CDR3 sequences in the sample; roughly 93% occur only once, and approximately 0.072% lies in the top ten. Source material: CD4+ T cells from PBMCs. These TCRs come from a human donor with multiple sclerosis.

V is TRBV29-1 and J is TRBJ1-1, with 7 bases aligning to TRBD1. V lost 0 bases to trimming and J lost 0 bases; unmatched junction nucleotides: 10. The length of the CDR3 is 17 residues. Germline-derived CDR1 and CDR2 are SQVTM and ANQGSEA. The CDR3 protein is CSVEEVTGTAMNTEAFF. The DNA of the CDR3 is TGCAGCGTTGAAGAGGTGACCGGGACAGCCATGAACACTGAAGCTTTCTTT.

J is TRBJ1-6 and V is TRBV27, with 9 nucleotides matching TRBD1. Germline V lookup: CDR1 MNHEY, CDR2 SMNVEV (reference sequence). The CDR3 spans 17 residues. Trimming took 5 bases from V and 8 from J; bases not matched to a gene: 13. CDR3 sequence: CASSHPGTGFWYSPLHF. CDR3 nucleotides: TGTGCCAGCAGTCACCCCGGGACAGGGTTTTGGTATTCACCCCTCCACTTT.

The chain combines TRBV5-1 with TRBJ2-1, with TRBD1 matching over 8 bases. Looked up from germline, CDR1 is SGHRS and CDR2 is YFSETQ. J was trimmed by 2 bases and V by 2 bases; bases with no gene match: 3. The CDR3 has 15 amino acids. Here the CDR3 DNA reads TGCGCCAGCAGCTTTCAGGGGGCCGCCTACAATGAGCAGTTCTTC. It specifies CASSFQGAAYNEQFF.

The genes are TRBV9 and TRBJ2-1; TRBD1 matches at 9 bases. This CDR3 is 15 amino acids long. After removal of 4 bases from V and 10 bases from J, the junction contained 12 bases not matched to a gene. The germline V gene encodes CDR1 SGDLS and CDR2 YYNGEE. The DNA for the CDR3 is TGTGCCAGCAGCACTACGACAGGGGGGAATGAAGAGCAGTTCTTC. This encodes CASSTTTGGNEEQFF.

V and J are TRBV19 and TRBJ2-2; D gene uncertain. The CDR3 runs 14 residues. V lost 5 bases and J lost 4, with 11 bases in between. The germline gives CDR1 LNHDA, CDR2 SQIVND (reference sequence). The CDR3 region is CASSVASGTGELFF. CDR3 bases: TGTGCCAGTAGTGTAGCTTCGGGCACCGGGGAGCTGTTTTTT. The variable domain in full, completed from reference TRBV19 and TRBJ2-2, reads DGGITQSPKYLFRKEGQNVTLSCEQNLNHDAMYWYRQDPGQGLRLIYYSQIVNDFQKGDIAEGYSVSREKKESFPLTVTSAQKNPTAFYLCASSVASGTGELFFGEGSRLTVL.

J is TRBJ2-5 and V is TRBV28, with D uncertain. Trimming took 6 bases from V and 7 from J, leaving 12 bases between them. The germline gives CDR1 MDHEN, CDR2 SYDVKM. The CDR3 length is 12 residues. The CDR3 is CASSQDSGTQYF. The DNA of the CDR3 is TGTGCCAGCAGCCAGGATTCCGGGACCCAGTACTTC.

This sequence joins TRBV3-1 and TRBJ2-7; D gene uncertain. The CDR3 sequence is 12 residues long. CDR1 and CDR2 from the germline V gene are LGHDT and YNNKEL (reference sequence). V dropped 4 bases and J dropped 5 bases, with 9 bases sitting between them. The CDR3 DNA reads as TGTGCCAGCAGCCCGAGGCGGAACGAGCAGTACTTC. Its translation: CASSPRRNEQYF.

The CDR3 DNA follows: TGCAGCGTTGAAGTCTCGACAGCCCTGCTTGCCTACGAGCAGTACTTC. This gives the protein CSVEVSTALLAYEQYF. The gene calls are TRBV29-1 and TRBJ2-7, with D possibly being TRBD1 (5 bases). CDR1 is SQVTM and CDR2 is ANQGSEA in the germline V gene. The CDR3 spans 16 residues. V was clipped by 1 base and J by 2 bases, with 18 bases between them.

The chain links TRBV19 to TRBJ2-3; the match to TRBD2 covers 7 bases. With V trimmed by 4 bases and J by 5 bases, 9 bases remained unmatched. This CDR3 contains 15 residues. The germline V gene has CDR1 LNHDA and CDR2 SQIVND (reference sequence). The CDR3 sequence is CASSNWEAGLDTQYF. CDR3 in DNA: TGTGCCAGTAGTAACTGGGAAGCGGGACTAGATACGCAGTATTTT.

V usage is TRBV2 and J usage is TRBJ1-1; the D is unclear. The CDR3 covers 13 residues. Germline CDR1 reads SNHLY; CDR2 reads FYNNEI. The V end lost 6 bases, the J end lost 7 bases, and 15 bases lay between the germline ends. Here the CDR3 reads CASRSSRTVEAFF. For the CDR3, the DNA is TGTGCCAGCAGAAGCTCTCGGACGGTTGAAGCTTTCTTT.

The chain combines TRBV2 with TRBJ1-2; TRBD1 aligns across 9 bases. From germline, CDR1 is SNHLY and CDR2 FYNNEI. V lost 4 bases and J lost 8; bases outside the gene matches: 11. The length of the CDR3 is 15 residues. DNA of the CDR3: TGTGCCAGCAGTGTTGGCACAGGGGGCTTTCGAGGCTACACCTTC. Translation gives CASSVGTGGFRGYTF. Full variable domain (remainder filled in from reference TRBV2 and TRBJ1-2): EPEVTQTPSHQVTQMGQEVILRCVPISNHLYFYWYRQILGQKVEFLVSFYNNEISEKSEIFDDQFSVERPDGSNFTLKIRSTKLEDSAMYFCASSVGTGGFRGYTFGSGTRLTVV.

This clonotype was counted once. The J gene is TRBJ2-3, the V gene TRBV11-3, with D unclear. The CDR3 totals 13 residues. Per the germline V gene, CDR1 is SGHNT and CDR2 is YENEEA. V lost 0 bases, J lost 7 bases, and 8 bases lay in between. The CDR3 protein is CASSLDERNTQYF. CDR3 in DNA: TGTGCCAGCAGCTTAGATGAAAGGAATACGCAGTATTTT.

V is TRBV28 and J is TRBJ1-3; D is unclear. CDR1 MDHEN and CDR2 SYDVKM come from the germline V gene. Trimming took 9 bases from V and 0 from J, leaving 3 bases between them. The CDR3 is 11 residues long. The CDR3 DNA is TGTGCCAGTGACTCTGGAAACACCATATATTTT. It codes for CASDSGNTIYF.

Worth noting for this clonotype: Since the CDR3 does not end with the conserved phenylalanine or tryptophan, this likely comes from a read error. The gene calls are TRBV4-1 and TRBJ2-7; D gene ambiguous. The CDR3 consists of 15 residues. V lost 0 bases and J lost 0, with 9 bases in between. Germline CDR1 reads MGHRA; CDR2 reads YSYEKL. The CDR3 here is CASSQDVSPSYEQYL. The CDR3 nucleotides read TGCGCCAGCAGCCAAGATGTCAGCCCCTCCTACGAGCAGTACCTC.

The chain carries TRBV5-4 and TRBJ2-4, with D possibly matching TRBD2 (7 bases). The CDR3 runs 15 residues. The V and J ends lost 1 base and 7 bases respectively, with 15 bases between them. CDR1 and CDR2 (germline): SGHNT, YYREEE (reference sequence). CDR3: CASSLYGGAGNIQYF. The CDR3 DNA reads TGTGCCAGCAGCTTGTATGGGGGGGCCGGGAACATTCAGTACTTC.

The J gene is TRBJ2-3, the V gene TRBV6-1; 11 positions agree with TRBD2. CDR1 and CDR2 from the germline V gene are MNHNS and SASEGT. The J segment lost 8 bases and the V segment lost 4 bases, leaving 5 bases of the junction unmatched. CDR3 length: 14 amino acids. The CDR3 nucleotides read TGTGCCAGCAGTGGGGGACTAGCGGCCGGTACGCAGTATTTT. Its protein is CASSGGLAAGTQYF.